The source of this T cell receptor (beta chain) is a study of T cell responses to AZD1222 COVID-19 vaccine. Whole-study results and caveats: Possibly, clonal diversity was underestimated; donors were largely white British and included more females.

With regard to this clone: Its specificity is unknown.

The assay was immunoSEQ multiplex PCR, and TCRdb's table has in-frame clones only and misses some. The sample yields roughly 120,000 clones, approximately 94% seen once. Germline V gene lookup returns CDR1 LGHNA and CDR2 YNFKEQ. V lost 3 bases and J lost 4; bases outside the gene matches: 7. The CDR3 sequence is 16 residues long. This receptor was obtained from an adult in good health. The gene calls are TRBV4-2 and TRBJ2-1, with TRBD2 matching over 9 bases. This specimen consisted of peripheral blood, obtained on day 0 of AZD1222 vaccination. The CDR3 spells CASSHTAGGAYNEQFF. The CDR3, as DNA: TGTGCCAGCAGCCATACGGCGGGAGGGGCTTACAATGAGCAGTTCTTC.